The 10 T cell receptor beta chains below were found in one sample sequenced in a study of blood T cells in healthy people across ages. A second PCR of roughly 6 to 12 cycles used a sample-barcoded 5' primer and a J-beta primer mix. TCRdb called the 5' RACE reads again in MiXCR, with one record for every CDR3 protein. The data hold some 1.5 million distinct CDR3 sequences, with roughly 30% observed a single time. What was sequenced was blood. All receptors derive from a woman aged 25 to 39 in good health.

This clonotype was detected only a few times. V gene TRBV21-1 combines with J gene TRBJ2-5; the table's D call, TRBD1, was not checked against the DNA. TRBV21-1 is a known pseudogene. The CDR3 consists of 14 residues. Here the CDR3 DNA reads TGTGCCAGCCCCCCGGAACACTTCCAAGAGACCCAGTACTTC. The encoded protein is CASPPEHFQETQYF.

This clonotype appeared many times. The V and J genes are TRBV5-5 and TRBJ2-6, with TRBD2 as a possible D gene (6 bases). V lost 4 bases and J lost 0, with 14 bases in between. The CDR3 is 17 residues long. Germline CDR1 is SGHKS and CDR2 is YYEKEE (reference sequence). CDR3 sequence: CASSPDPGLSGANVLTF. The CDR3 DNA is TGTGCCAGCAGCCCGGACCCGGGACTCTCTGGGGCCAACGTCCTGACTTTC.

This clonotype was seen a handful of times. The junction differs from germline at one of its ends, possibly a read error. The chain combines TRBV14 with TRBJ1-1; unclear D gene. The CDR3 extends over 13 amino acids. CDR1 is SGHDN, CDR2 FVKESK, per germline. The CDR3 region is CASNQERGTEAFF. Written as DNA, the CDR3 is TGTGCCAGCAACCAAGAACGGGGCACTGAAGCTTTCTTT. The full variable domain, in which reference TRBV14 and TRBJ1-1 provide the parts outside the CDR3, is EAGVTQFPSHSVIEKGQTVTLRCDPISGHDNLYWYRRVMGKEIKFLLHFVKESKQDESGMPNNRFLAERTGGTYSTLKVQPAELEDSGVYFCASNQERGTEAFFGQGTRLTVV.

This clonotype was seen only a few times. V usage is TRBV5-1 and J usage is TRBJ2-4; TRBD1 or TRBD2 may be the D gene (5 bases each). CDR1 and CDR2 from the germline V gene are SGHRS and YFSETQ. Trimming cost V 2 bases and J 2 bases, with 20 bases left between them. The CDR3 has 18 amino acids. In nucleotides, the CDR3 is TGCGCCAGCAGCTTAACCACACTGACGGGACGGACCAAAAACATTCAGTACTTC. It specifies CASSLTTLTGRTKNIQYF.

This chain connects TRBV11-2 to TRBJ1-4; D is undetermined. Deletions cut 3 bases from V and 3 bases from J, with 8 bases between. Germline CDR1 and CDR2: SGHAT and FQNNGV. The CDR3 contains 14 residues. DNA for the CDR3: TGTGCCAGCAGCTTCCCGGGTCCTAATGAAAAACTGTTTTTT. Translated, it gives CASSFPGPNEKLFF.

This clonotype has only a few counts. V usage is TRBV9 and J usage is TRBJ2-5; the match to TRBD2 covers 14 bases. CDR3 size: 16 residues. Germline loops: CDR1 SGDLS, CDR2 YYNGEE. The junction had 9 bases not matched to a gene; V was cut back by 4 bases and J by 7 bases. CDR3 nucleotides: TGTGCCAGCAGCTCGCAAGGGACTAGCGGGAGTGCGACCCAGTACTTC. This gives the protein CASSSQGTSGSATQYF.

V is TRBV7-3 and J is TRBJ2-3; TRBD1 is a possible D gene (6 bases). The V end lost 2 bases, the J end lost 2 bases, and 14 bases lay between the germline ends. The length of the CDR3 is 16 residues. Germline V gene lookup returns CDR1 SGHTA and CDR2 FQGTGA. CDR3 bases: TGTGCCAGCAGCTTAGCTCCAGGGGCGAACACAGATACGCAGTATTTT. It codes for CASSLAPGANTDTQYF.

The chain combines TRBV2 with TRBJ2-7, with D tentatively TRBD2 (6 bases). Trimming stripped 6 bases from V and 7 bases from J, with 16 bases between. CDR1 is SNHLY, CDR2 FYNNEI, per germline. CDR3 size: 13 residues. The CDR3 DNA reads as TGTGCCAGCAGCGGTAGGGAGGTCTTAGAGCAGTACTTC. Amino acids: CASSGREVLEQYF.

With regard to this clonotype: A much larger clone differs from this one at a single base, so this may be a read error. This chain connects TRBV15 to TRBJ1-2; D is unclear. The CDR3 is 14 residues long. Germline V gene lookup returns CDR1 LNHNV and CDR2 YYDKDF (reference sequence). The CDR3 here is CAASRVSGAHGYTF. The CDR3 nucleotides read TGTGCCGCCAGCAGAGTTTCAGGCGCCCATGGCTACACCTTC.

This clonotype was counted only a few times. The J gene is TRBJ2-7, the V gene TRBV5-4; D is possibly TRBD1 or TRBD2 (5 bases each). CDR3 length: 13 amino acids. The germline V gene encodes CDR1 SGHNT and CDR2 YYREEE (reference sequence). V was trimmed by 5 bases and J by 3 bases, leaving 12 bases between them. CDR3 in DNA: TGTGCCAGCAGACCTATGGGACGCTACGAGCAGTACTTC. Translation: CASRPMGRYEQYF.